Listed below are T cell receptor beta chains from one sample, sequenced in a study of cytomegalovirus exposure and HLA in healthy donors. Only in-frame clones appear in the TCRdb table, and some are missing; sequencing was by immunoSEQ multiplex PCR. The sample has about 150,000 clones, 85% seen once. The sequenced sample consisted of PBMCs. These receptors were obtained from a woman between 18 and 30 years old in good health and CMV-seronegative. CDR3s include the opening cysteine and the closing phenylalanine or tryptophan. Fields, in order: V gene, D gene, clone size, J gene, CDR3 DNA, CDR3 protein. D genes are given only for firm matches. Expanded clones get a size class; other rows say once, few or many, or leave the size out.

V: TRBV7-2; D: TRBD2; size: NA; J: TRBJ2-3; DNA: TGTGCCAGCAGCTTCTCCGGACTAGCGGGGTCTGGAGATACGCAGTATTTT; CDR3: CASSFSGLAGSGDTQYF
V: TRBV27; D: TRBD2; size: NA; J: TRBJ2-7; DNA: TGTGCCAGCGGTCTAGCGGGCTTCGAGCAGTACTTC; CDR3: CASGLAGFEQYF
V: TRBV18; D: NA; size: NA; J: TRBJ2-7; DNA: TGTGCCAGCTCGGCGGACTCCACCTACGAGCAGTACTTC; CDR3: CASSADSTYEQYF
V: TRBV10-3; D: NA; size: NA; J: TRBJ1-5; DNA: TGTGCCATCAGTGATAGGTCAGGGGATAATCAGCCCCAGCATTTT; CDR3: CAISDRSGDNQPQHF
V: TRBV4-3; D: TRBD2; size: NA; J: TRBJ2-1; DNA: TGCGCCAGCAGCTCGCCGGGACTAGCGGCCGATGAGCAGTTCTTC; CDR3: CASSSPGLAADEQFF
V: TRBV28; D: TRBD1; size: NA; J: TRBJ1-2; DNA: TGTGCCAGCTACGATCCGAGACAGGGGAACTATGGCTACACCTTC; CDR3: CASYDPRQGNYGYTF
V: TRBV27; D: TRBD2; size: NA; J: TRBJ2-1; DNA: TGTGCCAGCACCCTAACTAGCGGATCGCTCTTAACCTACAATGAGCAGTTCTTC; CDR3: CASTLTSGSLLTYNEQFF
V: TRBV10-3; D: TRBD2; size: NA; J: TRBJ2-7; DNA: TGTGCCATCAGTGAGTCGACTAGCGGGACCACCTACGAGCAGTACTTC; CDR3: CAISESTSGTTYEQYF
V: TRBV4-3; D: TRBD1; size: NA; J: TRBJ1-2; DNA: TGCGCCAGCAGCCAATCCTTTCAACAGGGGAGGGGCTACACCTTC; CDR3: CASSQSFQQGRGYTF
V: TRBV18; D: NA; size: once; J: TRBJ2-1; DNA: TGTGCCAGCTCCGTCTCCGGGGGAGCCTACAATGAGCAGTTCTTC; CDR3: CASSVSGGAYNEQFF
V: TRBV7-2; D: NA; size: once; J: TRBJ1-2; DNA: TGTACCAGCAGCTTAGTGGGTCCAGGCTATGGCTACACCTTC; CDR3: CTSSLVGPGYGYTF
V: TRBV18; D: NA; size: NA; J: TRBJ2-3; DNA: TGTGCCAGCTCACCAATGGAGCACAGCACAGATACGCAGTATTTT; CDR3: CASSPMEHSTDTQYF
V: TRBV28; D: TRBD1; size: NA; J: TRBJ1-2; DNA: TGTGCCAGCAGTTTATTGGAGGGGGCGCTTAGACATGGCTACACCTTC; CDR3: CASSLLEGALRHGYTF
V: TRBV28; D: NA; size: NA; J: TRBJ1-3; DNA: TGTGCCAGCTCCCTCTCTGGAAACACCATATATTTT; CDR3: CASSLSGNTIYF
V: TRBV30; D: NA; size: once; J: TRBJ1-5; DNA: TGTGCCTGGAGGACAGCAAGCAATCAGCCCCAGCATTTT; CDR3: CAWRTASNQPQHF
V: TRBV11-2; D: NA; size: few; J: TRBJ2-4; DNA: TGTGCCAGCAGACACGCAGGGGGGTTAGCCAAAAACATTCAGTACTTC; CDR3: CASRHAGGLAKNIQYF
V: TRBV15; D: NA; size: once; J: TRBJ1-3; DNA: TGTGCCACCAGCAGAATACAGGGAAACTCTGGAAACACCATATATTTT; CDR3: CATSRIQGNSGNTIYF